A single sample gave rise to the 4 T cell receptor beta chains below, sequenced in a study of T-cell reconstitution after alpha-beta-depleted transplantation in children. It was with unique molecular identifiers that the TCRbeta library was prepared. TCRdb analysed the PCR reads with MiXCR anew, one entry per CDR3 protein. Among hundreds of thousands of distinct CDR3 sequences, approximately 15% were seen once, and the ten largest hold around 0.96%. This specimen consisted of PBMCs from the stem cell graft donor, obtained from the stem cell graft. These receptor sequences come from a human donor who donated a stem cell graft to a child with acute myeloid leukemia.

This clonotype was detected ten times or more. This chain links TRBV5-1 with TRBJ2-3; D could derive from TRBD1 or TRBD2 (5 bases each). Germline V gives CDR1 SGHRS, CDR2 YFSETQ. Trimming removed 4 bases from V and 6 bases from J, with 9 bases in between. The CDR3 is made up of 12 amino acids. CDR3: CASSGGADTQYF. In DNA, the CDR3 is TGCGCCAGCAGCGGGGGAGCGGATACGCAGTATTTT.

The sample holds a few counts of this clonotype. The J gene is TRBJ2-2, the V gene TRBV7-7; TRBD2 matches at 8 bases. The CDR3 length is 16 residues. Losses at the gene ends were 0 bases for V and 5 bases for J; bases not matched to a gene: 5. Germline V CDR1 and CDR2: SSHAT, FNYEAQ (reference sequence). CDR3 nucleotide sequence: TGTGCCAGCAGCTTAGCCCCGACTAGCGATACCGGGGAGCTGTTTTTT. Its protein product is CASSLAPTSDTGELFF. Complete variable domain (other parts from reference TRBV7-7 and TRBJ2-2): GAGVSQSPRYKVTKRGQDVTLRCDPISSHATLYWYQQALGQGPEFLTYFNYEAQPDKSGLPSDRFSAERPEGSISTLTIQRTEQRDSAMYRCASSLAPTSDTGELFFGEGSRLTVL.

This chain uses TRBV6-6 with TRBJ2-7; the match to TRBD2 covers 8 bases. Germline lookup yields CDR1 MNHNY and CDR2 SVGAGI (reference sequence). J was trimmed by 3 bases and V by 6 bases; bases with no gene match: 4. CDR3 length: 13 residues. The CDR3, as DNA: TGTGCCAGCAGACGGGGGGGCAACTACGAGCAGTACGTC. Translating gives CASRRGGNYEQYV.

The gene calls are TRBV27 and TRBJ1-2, with D perhaps matching TRBD1 (5 bases). From germline, CDR1 is MNHEY and CDR2 SMNVEV (reference sequence). V shed 4 bases and J shed 1 base, with 10 bases lying between them. This CDR3 comprises 14 residues. The CDR3 protein is CASSWGNHNYGYTF. The CDR3 bases are TGTGCCAGCAGTTGGGGGAATCATAACTATGGCTACACCTTC.